This note documents a single T cell receptor beta chain sequence. Antigen: not known. The CDR3 runs 12 residues. Germline lookup yields CDR1 SGHRS and CDR2 YFSETQ. Trimming left V 4 bases short and J 6 bases short, with 8 bases between. This entry belongs to a study of CD8 T cells in ankylosing spondylitis. General study results and limits: Within ankylosing spondylitis blood, a TCR beta motif made up of roughly eight highly homologous variants appeared to be characteristic.

One entry per CDR3 protein, called by TCRdb with MiXCR from the 5' RACE reads. The sample records about 540,000 distinct CDR3 sequences, about 12% being singletons. The sequencing input was blood, either unsorted or a sorted T cell fraction (not recorded which). This sequence originates from a male donor with ankylosing spondylitis. The chain is built from TRBV5-1 and TRBJ2-1; D remains ambiguous. CDR3 in DNA: TGCGCCAGCAGCGTGTTGGGCAATGAGCAGTTCTTC. Amino acids: CASSVLGNEQFF.